Following are 25 T cell receptor beta chains from one sample sequenced in a study of cytotoxic CD8 clonotypes in ibrutinib-treated CLL (dated by TCRdb to the early 2020s). The library came from the immunoSEQ multiplex PCR assay. The table comes from immuneACCESS by way of TCRdb, which keeps in-frame sequences with V and J called. Part of the clones is missing from these tables; in studies checked, under half for an unresolved V gene and the rest for unknown reasons. This sample gives 330,000 or so clones in total; about 64% of them show up just once. The ten biggest clones cover about 6.7% of the sample. Sample: PBMCs, taken after 36 months of ibrutinib treatment. Source of these receptors: a human donor with chronic lymphocytic leukemia.

The CDR3 nucleotides are TGTGCCAGCTCGAGAGGTCTCGCCGGGGAGCTGTTTTTT. It encodes CASSRGLAGELFF. J is TRBJ2-2 and V is TRBV27, with D uncertain. CDR1 MNHEY and CDR2 SMNVEV come from the germline V gene (reference sequence). This CDR3 has 13 amino acids. V was clipped by 8 bases and J by 6 bases, with 13 bases between them.

The genes are TRBV15 and TRBJ2-2; 9 nucleotides agree with TRBD1. The trim removed 0 bases at V and 5 bases at J, leaving 10 bases unmatched. Germline CDR1 is LNHNV and CDR2 is YYDKDF (reference sequence). This CDR3 contains 18 residues. CDR3: CATSRDLATGGNTGELFF. For the CDR3, the DNA is TGTGCCACCAGCAGAGATCTGGCGACAGGGGGGAATACCGGGGAGCTGTTTTTT.

V is TRBV29-1 and J is TRBJ1-1, with D possibly matching TRBD1 (6 bases). The germline V and J ends were trimmed by 0 bases and 7 bases, with 9 bases remaining between them. The CDR3 consists of 12 residues. Germline lookup yields CDR1 SQVTM and CDR2 ANQGSEA. This chain's CDR3 is CSVEDRGGEAFF. The CDR3 DNA reads as TGCAGCGTTGAAGATAGGGGGGGTGAAGCTTTCTTT.

The rearrangement uses TRBV7-2 and TRBJ2-7; D unclear. Germline V CDR1 and CDR2: SGHTA, FQGNSA. With 3 bases removed from V and 0 bases from J, the gap between germline ends came to 9 bases. This CDR3 comprises 14 residues. CDR3 in amino acids: CASSFSQASYEQYF. CDR3 DNA: TGTGCCAGCAGCTTCTCGCAGGCCTCCTACGAGCAGTACTTC.

This clone was seen a handful of times. This chain connects TRBV4-1 to TRBJ1-2, with a weak D call TRBD1 (6 bases). This CDR3 comprises 13 residues. The V gene's germline CDR1 is MGHRA and CDR2 YSYEKL. The V end was cut by 4 bases, the J end by 8 bases, with 14 bases between. The CDR3 coding sequence is TGCGCCAGCAGCCGGGTGGGGGGCGGCGGCTACACCTTC. Translation gives CASSRVGGGGYTF.

The table lists this clone with a few counts. CDR3 sequence reads: CASTPGLAGRTEQFF. The CDR3 DNA reads TGTGCCAGCACCCCCGGACTAGCGGGACGAACGGAGCAGTTCTTC. The chain combines TRBV7-9 with TRBJ2-1, with 12 bases aligning to TRBD2. The trim removed 7 bases at V and 10 bases at J, leaving 11 bases unmatched. Per germline, CDR1 SEHNR and CDR2 FQNEAQ (reference sequence). This CDR3 is built from 15 residues.

V is TRBV5-8 and J is TRBJ1-5; D gene uncertain. V lost 0 bases, J lost 5 bases, and 15 bases lay in between. The CDR3 covers 16 residues. Germline assignment: CDR1 SGHTS and CDR2 YDEGEE. In DNA, the CDR3 is TGTGCCAGCAGCTTGGGGACGGCGCCCCTTGATCAGCCCCAGCATTTT. Its translation is CASSLGTAPLDQPQHF.

The gene calls are TRBV7-9 and TRBJ1-1, with TRBD1 identical over 8 bases. The trim removed 5 bases at V and 4 bases at J, leaving 6 bases unmatched. The germline V gene has CDR1 SEHNR and CDR2 FQNEAQ (reference sequence). There are 14 residues in the CDR3. CDR3 nucleotide sequence: TGTGCCAGCAGCCCCTGGACAGGGACCACTGAAGCTTTCTTT. Amino acids: CASSPWTGTTEAFF.

V usage is TRBV6-1 and J usage is TRBJ1-2; D not certain. V was shortened by 0 bases and J by 3 bases, with 5 bases between the two germline ends. The CDR3 is made up of 13 amino acids. Germline values: CDR1 MNHNS, CDR2 SASEGT. This CDR3 is CASSEAYDYGYTF. CDR3 DNA sequence: TGTGCCAGCAGTGAAGCGTACGACTATGGCTACACCTTC.

The genes are TRBV6-1 and TRBJ2-7; D unresolved. Between the trimmed V and J ends, which lost 0 bases and 0 bases, there was a span of 15 bases. CDR1 and CDR2 (germline): MNHNS, SASEGT. The CDR3 contains 17 residues. The CDR3 DNA follows: TGTGCCAGCAGTGAAGCTTGGAGTAGGGAAAACTCCTACGAGCAGTACTTC. Amino acids: CASSEAWSRENSYEQYF.

This clone has a handful of counts. The chain's CDR3 is CASSHTLRTGGMETQYF. Here the CDR3 DNA reads TGCGCCAGCAGCCACACACTAAGGACAGGGGGCATGGAGACCCAGTACTTC. The rearrangement joins TRBV5-1 to TRBJ2-5, with 11 nucleotides matching TRBD1. CDR3 size: 17 residues. V was clipped by 4 bases and J by 5 bases; unmatched bases: 13. Germline V gives CDR1 SGHRS, CDR2 YFSETQ. Complete variable domain (other parts from reference TRBV5-1 and TRBJ2-5): KAGVTQTPRYLIKTRGQQVTLSCSPISGHRSVSWYQQTPGQGLQFLFEYFSETQRNKGNFPGRFSGRQFSNSRSEMNVSTLELGDSALYLCASSHTLRTGGMETQYFGPGTRLLVL.

This rearrangement joins TRBV11-2 to TRBJ2-5; D is unresolved. The CDR3 consists of 14 residues. The V gene lost 3 bases and the J gene lost 4 bases, with 12 bases spanning the gap. The germline V gene has CDR1 SGHAT and CDR2 FQNNGV. The DNA for the CDR3 is TGTGCCAGCAGCTTGGGTACCTTAGGAGAGACCCAGTACTTC. This codes for CASSLGTLGETQYF.

This chain connects TRBV9 to TRBJ2-1, with a weak D call TRBD2 (6 bases). This CDR3 region has 13 residues. V dropped 7 bases and J dropped 6 bases, with 14 bases sitting between them. Germline lookup yields CDR1 SGDLS and CDR2 YYNGEE. CDR3 DNA: TGTGCCAGCGAAGGAGGGTCTGGCAATGAGCAGTTCTTC. It specifies CASEGGSGNEQFF.

The CDR3 region is CASSSRALPYNSPLHF. The CDR3 nucleotides are TGTGCCAGCAGTTCCAGGGCGCTTCCCTATAATTCACCCCTCCACTTT. V is TRBV2 and J is TRBJ1-6; D might be TRBD1 (5 bases). The CDR3 is 16 residues long. Germline CDR1 is SNHLY and CDR2 is FYNNEI. V was pared by 5 bases and J by 2 bases, with 13 bases between. The full variable domain, with the rest looked up from reference TRBV2 and TRBJ1-6, is EPEVTQTPSHQVTQMGQEVILRCVPISNHLYFYWYRQILGQKVEFLVSFYNNEISEKSEIFDDQFSVERPDGSNFTLKIRSTKLEDSAMYFCASSSRALPYNSPLHFGNGTRLTVT.

This clone was seen a few times. The chain has TRBV6-1 and TRBJ2-7; D is tentatively TRBD1 or TRBD2 (7 bases each). This CDR3 is built from 14 residues. V was pared by 3 bases and J by 3 bases, with 12 bases between. Germline-derived CDR1 and CDR2 are MNHNS and SASEGT. DNA of the CDR3: TGTGCCAGCAGTGACCCCAGGGGGGGCTACGAGCAGTACTTC. This encodes CASSDPRGGYEQYF.

The J gene is TRBJ2-3, the V gene TRBV5-1; TRBD2 matches 14 bases. This CDR3 is 18 amino acids long. V was pared by 4 bases and J by 0 bases, with 7 bases of the junction left unmatched. Germline V lookup: CDR1 SGHRS, CDR2 YFSETQ. CDR3 loop: CASSLGLAGGPSTDTQYF. DNA for the CDR3: TGCGCCAGCAGCCTCGGACTAGCGGGGGGACCTAGCACAGATACGCAGTATTTT. The full variable domain, in which reference TRBV5-1 and TRBJ2-3 provide the parts outside the CDR3, is KAGVTQTPRYLIKTRGQQVTLSCSPISGHRSVSWYQQTPGQGLQFLFEYFSETQRNKGNFPGRFSGRQFSNSRSEMNVSTLELGDSALYLCASSLGLAGGPSTDTQYFGPGTRLTVL.

As concerns this clone: This same CDR3 is encoded by further DNA sequences in the sample. The rearrangement joins TRBV11-2 to TRBJ2-7, with TRBD1 identical over 10 bases. The germline V gene has CDR1 SGHAT and CDR2 FQNNGV. The CDR3 consists of 14 residues. Trimming removed 5 bases from V and 2 bases from J; junction bases left unmatched: 3. Written as DNA, the CDR3 is TGTGCCAGCAGCCCCGGGACAGGGGCCTACGAGCAGTACTTC. Translated, it gives CASSPGTGAYEQYF.

The chain links TRBV21-1 to TRBJ1-3; TRBD1, the D gene given by the table, was not confirmed from the DNA. TRBV21-1 is annotated as a pseudogene. This CDR3 contains 16 residues. The CDR3 is CASISPGHPSGNTIYF. CDR3 nucleotide sequence: TGTGCCAGCATTTCCCCGGGACATCCCTCTGGAAACACCATATATTTT.

As concerns this clone: The sample holds other DNA sequences that translate to the same CDR3. This rearrangement joins TRBV27 to TRBJ2-1; D possibly matches TRBD1 or TRBD2 (6 bases each). Germline CDR1 is MNHEY and CDR2 is SMNVEV (reference sequence). The CDR3 extends over 14 amino acids. V was clipped by 5 bases and J by 4 bases, with 12 bases between them. Written as DNA, the CDR3 is TGTGCCAGCAGTCTAGGGGGGTCGTACAATGAGCAGTTCTTC. Its protein is CASSLGGSYNEQFF.

The V call is TRBV19, the J call TRBJ1-2; possibly TRBD1 for D (5 bases). V was cut by 3 bases and J by 8 bases, with 19 bases left in between. CDR3 size: 15 residues. CDR1 and CDR2 from the germline V gene are LNHDA and SQIVND (reference sequence). CDR3 DNA sequence: TGTGCCAGTAGTATCCCGGGGCCAGGAGACCTCGGCTACACCTTC. It encodes CASSIPGPGDLGYTF.

This clone was seen a few times. V is TRBV2 and J is TRBJ1-6, with D uncertain. The V and J ends lost 9 bases and 0 bases respectively, with 12 bases between them. Germline CDR1 is SNHLY and CDR2 is FYNNEI. CDR3 length: 15 residues. DNA for the CDR3: TGTGCCAGAACCCAGATTAGCTCCTATAATTCACCCCTCCACTTT. Its protein product is CARTQISSYNSPLHF.

The chain uses TRBV5-6 and TRBJ2-5, with 10 positions matching TRBD2. The trim removed 4 bases at V and 5 bases at J, leaving 8 bases unmatched. Germline V gene data show CDR1 as SGHDT and CDR2 as YYEEEE. The CDR3 has 15 residues. CDR3 DNA: TGTGCCAGCAGCAACATAGCGGGAGGAAGGGAGACCCAGTACTTC. Amino acids: CASSNIAGGRETQYF.

The rearrangement links TRBV7-6 to TRBJ2-7; D ambiguous. Germline CDR1 is SGHVS and CDR2 is FNYEAQ. The CDR3 runs to 13 residues. V lost 3 bases, J lost 7 bases, and 13 bases lay in between. The CDR3 protein is CASSFVGASEQYF. The CDR3 region has the DNA TGTGCCAGCAGCTTTGTCGGAGCTAGTGAGCAGTACTTC. The variable domain in full, with the rest retrieved from reference TRBV7-6 and TRBJ2-7, is GAGVSQSPRYKVTKRGQDVALRCDPISGHVSLYWYRQALGQGPEFLTYFNYEAQQDKSGLPNDRFSAERPEGSISTLTIQRTEQRDSAMYRCASSFVGASEQYFGPGTRLTVT.

There are a few counts of this clone. The V and J genes are TRBV4-1 and TRBJ1-5, with D perhaps TRBD1 (6 bases). The CDR3 runs 17 residues. From germline, CDR1 is MGHRA and CDR2 YSYEKL. V lost 0 bases and J 2 bases, leaving 14 bases between the germline ends. The CDR3 bases are TGCGCCAGCAGCCAAGAACGACAGGCTGCTGGCAATCAGCCCCAGCATTTT. Protein sequence: CASSQERQAAGNQPQHF.

The CDR3 nucleotides are TGTGCCAGCAGTCCCCCGGGACTAGCGGGACTCAATGAGCAGTTCTTC. It codes for CASSPPGLAGLNEQFF. The chain links TRBV27 to TRBJ2-1, with 13 bases lining up with TRBD2. This CDR3 has 16 amino acids. In germline, CDR1 is MNHEY, CDR2 SMNVEV (reference sequence). V shed 5 bases, J shed 6 bases, and the junction held 7 bases outside the gene matches.